Given below is one T cell receptor beta chain in context. The target antigen is unknown. These data belong to a study of PD-1 blockade in classical Hodgkin lymphoma. The overall study: Patients were infused with nivolumab 3 mg/kg every 2 weeks. Study-level findings and limits: Partial responders and progressors had significantly lower baseline TCR diversity.

Clones were sequenced by immunoSEQ multiplex PCR, and TCRdb holds only the in-frame ones, with some missing. The sample shows several thousand clones, around four fifths of them seen only once. The CDR3 spans 14 residues. V was trimmed by 2 bases and J by 0 bases, leaving 8 bases between them. Germline V gene data show CDR1 as ENHRY and CDR2 as SYGVKD. Documented time point: cycle 4 day 1 (C4D1), after less than 7 weeks of nivolumab. Brentuximab vedotin exposure varied among the patients, all of whom had relapsed after autologous stem cell transplantation. From thawed PBMCs, CD8+ T cells were isolated by magnetic negative selection. Complete response, partial response or progressive disease was each patient's best response.

The sequencing here drew on CD8+ T cells from blood, taken before the fourth cycle of nivolumab. This clonotype was sampled from a human donor with classical Hodgkin lymphoma. The V gene is TRBV10-3, the J gene TRBJ2-7; D is uncertain. In DNA, the CDR3 is TGTGCCATCAGTGAGGGACCGATCTCCTACGAGCAGTACTTC. Translation: CAISEGPISYEQYF.